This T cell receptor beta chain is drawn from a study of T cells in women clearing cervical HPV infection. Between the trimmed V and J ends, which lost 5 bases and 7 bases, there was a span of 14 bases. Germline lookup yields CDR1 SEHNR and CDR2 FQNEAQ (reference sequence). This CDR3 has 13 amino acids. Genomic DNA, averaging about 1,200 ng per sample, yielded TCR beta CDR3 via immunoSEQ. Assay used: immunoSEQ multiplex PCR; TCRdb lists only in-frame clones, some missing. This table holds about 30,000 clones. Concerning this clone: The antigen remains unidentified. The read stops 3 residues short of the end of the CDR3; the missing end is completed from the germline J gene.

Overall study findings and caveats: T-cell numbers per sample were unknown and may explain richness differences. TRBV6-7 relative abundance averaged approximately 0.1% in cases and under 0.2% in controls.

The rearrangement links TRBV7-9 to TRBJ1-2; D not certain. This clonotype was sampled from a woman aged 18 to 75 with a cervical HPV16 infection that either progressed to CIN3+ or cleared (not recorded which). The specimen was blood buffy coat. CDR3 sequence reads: CASSTREEGGYTF. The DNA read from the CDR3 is TGTGCCAGCAGCACGCGCGAGGAGGGTGGC.